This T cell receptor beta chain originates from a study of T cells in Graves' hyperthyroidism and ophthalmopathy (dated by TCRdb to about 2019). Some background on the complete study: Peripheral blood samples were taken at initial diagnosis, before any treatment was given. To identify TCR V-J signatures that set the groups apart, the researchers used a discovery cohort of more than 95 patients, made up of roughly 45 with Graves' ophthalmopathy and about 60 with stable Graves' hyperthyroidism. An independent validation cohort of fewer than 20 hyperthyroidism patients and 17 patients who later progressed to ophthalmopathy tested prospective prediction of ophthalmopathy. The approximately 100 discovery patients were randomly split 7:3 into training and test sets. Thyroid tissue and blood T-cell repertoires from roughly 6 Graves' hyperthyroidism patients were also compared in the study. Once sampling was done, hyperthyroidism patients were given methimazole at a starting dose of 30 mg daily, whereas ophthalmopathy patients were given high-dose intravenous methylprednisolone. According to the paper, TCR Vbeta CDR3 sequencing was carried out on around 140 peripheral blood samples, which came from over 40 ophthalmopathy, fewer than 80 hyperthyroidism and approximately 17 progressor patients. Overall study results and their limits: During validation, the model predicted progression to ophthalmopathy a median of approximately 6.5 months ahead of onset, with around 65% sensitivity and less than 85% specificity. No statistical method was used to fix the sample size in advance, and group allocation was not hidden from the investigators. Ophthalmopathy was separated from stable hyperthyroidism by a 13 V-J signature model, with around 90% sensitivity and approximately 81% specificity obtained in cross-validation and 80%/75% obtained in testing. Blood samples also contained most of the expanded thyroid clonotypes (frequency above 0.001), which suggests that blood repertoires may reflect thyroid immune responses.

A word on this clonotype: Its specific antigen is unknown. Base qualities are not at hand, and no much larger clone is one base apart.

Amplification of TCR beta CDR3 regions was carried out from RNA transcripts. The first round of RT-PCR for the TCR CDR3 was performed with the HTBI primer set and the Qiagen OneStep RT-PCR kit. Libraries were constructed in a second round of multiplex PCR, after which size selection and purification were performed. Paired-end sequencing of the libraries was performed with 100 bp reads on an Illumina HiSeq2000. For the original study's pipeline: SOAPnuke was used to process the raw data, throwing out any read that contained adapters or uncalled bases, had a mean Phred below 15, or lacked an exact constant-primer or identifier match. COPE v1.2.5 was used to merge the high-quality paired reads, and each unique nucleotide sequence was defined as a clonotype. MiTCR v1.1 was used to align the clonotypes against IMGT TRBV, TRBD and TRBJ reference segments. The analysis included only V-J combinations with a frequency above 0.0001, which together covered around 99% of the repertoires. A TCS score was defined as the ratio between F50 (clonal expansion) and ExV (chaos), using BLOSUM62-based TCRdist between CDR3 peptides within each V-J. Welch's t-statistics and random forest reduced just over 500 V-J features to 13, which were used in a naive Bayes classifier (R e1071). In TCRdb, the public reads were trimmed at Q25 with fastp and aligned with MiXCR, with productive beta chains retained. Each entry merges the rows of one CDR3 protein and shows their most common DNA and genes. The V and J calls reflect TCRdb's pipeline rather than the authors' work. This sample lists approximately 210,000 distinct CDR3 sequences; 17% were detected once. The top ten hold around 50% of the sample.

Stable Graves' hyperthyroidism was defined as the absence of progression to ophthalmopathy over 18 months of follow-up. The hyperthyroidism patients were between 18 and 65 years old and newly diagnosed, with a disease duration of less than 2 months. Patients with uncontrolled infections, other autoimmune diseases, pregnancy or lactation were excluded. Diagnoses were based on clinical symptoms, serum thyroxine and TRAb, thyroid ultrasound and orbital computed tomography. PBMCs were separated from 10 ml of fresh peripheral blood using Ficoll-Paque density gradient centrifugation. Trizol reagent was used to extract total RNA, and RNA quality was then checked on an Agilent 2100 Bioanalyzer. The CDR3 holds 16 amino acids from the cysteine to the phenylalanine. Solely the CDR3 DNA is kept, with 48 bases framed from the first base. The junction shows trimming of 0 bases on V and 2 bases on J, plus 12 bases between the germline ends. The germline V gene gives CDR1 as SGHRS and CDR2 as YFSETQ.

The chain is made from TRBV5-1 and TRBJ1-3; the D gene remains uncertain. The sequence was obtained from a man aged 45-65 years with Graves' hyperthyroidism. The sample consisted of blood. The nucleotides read TGCGCCAGCAGCTTGGCCGGGCAGACTGCTGGAAACACCATATATTTT. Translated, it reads CASSLAGQTAGNTIYF.